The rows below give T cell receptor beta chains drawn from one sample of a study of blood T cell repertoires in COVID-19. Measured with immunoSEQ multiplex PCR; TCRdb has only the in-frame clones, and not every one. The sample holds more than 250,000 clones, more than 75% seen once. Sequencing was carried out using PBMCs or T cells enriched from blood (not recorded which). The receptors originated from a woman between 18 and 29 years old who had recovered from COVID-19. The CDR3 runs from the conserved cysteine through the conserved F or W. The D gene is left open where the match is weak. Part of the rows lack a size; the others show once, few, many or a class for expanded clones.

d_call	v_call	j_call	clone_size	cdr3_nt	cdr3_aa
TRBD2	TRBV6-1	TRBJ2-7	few	TGTGCCAGCAGTGACGCACGAGGGACTAGCGGGATCTACGAGCAGTACTTC	CASSDARGTSGIYEQYF
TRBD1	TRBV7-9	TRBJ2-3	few	TGTGCCAGCAGCTTAAGAGGGCAGGGCTTTACAGGGGGCACAGATACGCAGTATTTT	CASSLRGQGFTGGTDTQYF
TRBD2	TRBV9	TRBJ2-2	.	TGTGCCAGCAGCGGGACTAGCGGGGGGTCGAACACCGGGGAGCTGTTTTTT	CASSGTSGGSNTGELFF
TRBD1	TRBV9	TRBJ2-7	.	TGTGCCAGCAGCGGACAGGGATCGAGGGAGCAGTACTTC	CASSGQGSREQYF
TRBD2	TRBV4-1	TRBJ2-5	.	TGCGCCAGCAGCCTAACTAGCGGGAGGGAGACCCAGTACTTC	CASSLTSGRETQYF
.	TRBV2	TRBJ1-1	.	TGTGCCAGCAGTGAGGGGAGTAGGGCGAACACTGAAGCTTTCTTT	CASSEGSRANTEAFF
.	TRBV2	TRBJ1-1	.	TGTGCCAGCAGTAGGGACAAGGGCACTGAAGCTTTCTTT	CASSRDKGTEAFF
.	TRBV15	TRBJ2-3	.	TGTGCCACCAGCAGCAGACTAGGAACAGATACGCAGTATTTT	CATSSRLGTDTQYF
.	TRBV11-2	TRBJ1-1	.	TGTGCCAGCAGCTTAGTTCGGACGGCGGGGAAGGGTACTGAAGCTTTCTTT	CASSLVRTAGKGTEAFF
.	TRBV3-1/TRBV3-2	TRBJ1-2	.	TGTGCCAGCAGCCCCTCCGGGGGACGGAGATATGGCTACACCTTC	CASSPSGGRRYGYTF
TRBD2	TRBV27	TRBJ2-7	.	TGTGCCAGCAGTTTAAGCCTAGCGGGGTCCTACGAGCAGTACTTC	CASSLSLAGSYEQYF
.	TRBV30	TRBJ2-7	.	TGTGCCTGGAGTTCTTACGGAGGACCCCCCTACGAGCAGTACTTC	CAWSSYGGPPYEQYF
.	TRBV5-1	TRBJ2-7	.	TGCGCCAGCAGCTTGGAGCAGGCCTACGAGCAGTACTTC	CASSLEQAYEQYF
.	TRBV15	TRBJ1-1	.	TGTGCCACCAGCAGATCAGGGGAATCGACTGAAGCTTTCTTT	CATSRSGESTEAFF
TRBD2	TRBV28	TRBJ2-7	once	TGTGCCAGCACCCCGCCGGGACTAGCGGGGTACGAGCAGTACTTC	CASTPPGLAGYEQYF
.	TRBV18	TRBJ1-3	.	TGTGCCAGCTCACCGTCTGGGTCAGGTCTTGGAAACACCATATATTTT	CASSPSGSGLGNTIYF
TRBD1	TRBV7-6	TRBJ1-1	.	TGTGCCAGCAGCCTGCGACAGGGGGCAGCTGAAGCTTTCTTT	CASSLRQGAAEAFF
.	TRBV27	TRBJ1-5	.	TGTGCCAGCAGTTTACGGGGACACAATCAGCCCCAGCATTTT	CASSLRGHNQPQHF
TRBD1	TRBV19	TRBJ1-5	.	TGTGCCAGTAAGGACAGGGGGTATCAGCCCCAGCATTTT	CASKDRGYQPQHF
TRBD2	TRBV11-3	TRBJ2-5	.	TGTGCCAGCAGCTCAGTCGGGCTAGCGGGGGGTGTTGGGACCCAGTACTTC	CASSSVGLAGGVGTQYF
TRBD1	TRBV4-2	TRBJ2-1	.	TGTGCCAGCAGCCAAGCCACCGGGACAGAAACCTACAATGAGCAGTTCTTC	CASSQATGTETYNEQFF
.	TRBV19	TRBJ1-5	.	TGTGCCAGTAGCGCGGGCCGGTTGGGCGAACAGCCCCAGCATTTT	CASSAGRLGEQPQHF
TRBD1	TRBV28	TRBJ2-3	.	TGTGCCAGCAGACCCTTTGCAGGGGGACCGGGGGATACGCAGTATTTT	CASRPFAGGPGDTQYF
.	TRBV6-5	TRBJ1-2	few	TGTGCCAGCGATCGGAGCGGGTGGATGGGCGGCTACACCTTC	CASDRSGWMGGYTF
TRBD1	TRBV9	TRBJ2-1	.	TGTGCCAGCAGTGTTAGGGACAGCAATGAGCAGTTCTTC	CASSVRDSNEQFF
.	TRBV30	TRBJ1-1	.	TGTGCCTGGAGCCAAATCCCCCGGGGGGGAGCTGAAGCTTTCTTT	CAWSQIPRGGAEAFF
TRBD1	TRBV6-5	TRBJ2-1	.	TGTGCCAGCAGCCGGACAGGGTCAAACAATGAGCAGTTCTTC	CASSRTGSNNEQFF
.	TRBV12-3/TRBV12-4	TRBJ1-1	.	TGTGCCAGCAGCCCGACCAAGGGGGGGGCTTTCTTT	CASSPTKGGAFF
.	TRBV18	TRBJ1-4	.	TGTGCCAGCTCACCACTGAGCGGCACAGGGGAAAAACTGTTTTTT	CASSPLSGTGEKLFF
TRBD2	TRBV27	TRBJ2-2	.	TGTGCCAGCAGTTTGGGGACTAGCGGGAGCACCGGGGAGCTGTTTTTT	CASSLGTSGSTGELFF
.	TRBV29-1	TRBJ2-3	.	TGCAGCGTTGAAGATACGGCACAGGCTGTTTGGTCAGATACGCAGTATTTT	CSVEDTAQAVWSDTQYF
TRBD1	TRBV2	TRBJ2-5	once	TGTGCCAGCAGTCCGACAGGGTGGCAAGAGACCCAGTACTTC	CASSPTGWQETQYF
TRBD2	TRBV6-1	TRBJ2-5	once	TGTGCCAGCAGTGACAGCGGGAGGGCCGAGACCCAGTACTTC	CASSDSGRAETQYF
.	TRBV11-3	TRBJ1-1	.	TGTGCCAGCAGCTTAGTCGGGGGGCGCTACAGGGCTGAAGCTTTCTTT	CASSLVGGRYRAEAFF
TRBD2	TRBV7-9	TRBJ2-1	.	TGTGCCAGCAGCCCCGAGGCGGGGGGATCCTACAATGAGCAGTTCTTC	CASSPEAGGSYNEQFF
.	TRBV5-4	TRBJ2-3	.	TGTGCCAGCAGCTATGTCAGGCAAACAGATACGCAGTATTTT	CASSYVRQTDTQYF
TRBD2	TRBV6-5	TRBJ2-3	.	TGTGCCAGCAGTTCCGGACTAGCGGGAGTCTCTGATACGCAGTATTTT	CASSSGLAGVSDTQYF
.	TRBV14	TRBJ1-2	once	TGTGCCAGCAGCCAAGAAGTTCCTCCACGGGGCTACACCTTC	CASSQEVPPRGYTF
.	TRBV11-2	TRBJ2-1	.	TGTGCCAGCAGTCCCGTGCGGGCGAGGCATGAGCAGTTCTTC	CASSPVRARHEQFF
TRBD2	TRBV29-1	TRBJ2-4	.	TGCAGCGTTACCTCGGGACTAGCGGAGGACATTCAGTACTTC	CSVTSGLAEDIQYF
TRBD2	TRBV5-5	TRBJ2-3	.	TGTGCCAGCAGCTTGCTAGCGGGGTTGGCAGATACGCAGTATTTT	CASSLLAGLADTQYF
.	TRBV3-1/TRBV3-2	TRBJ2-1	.	TGTGCCAGCAGCCAAGCCCTTCCGGCGGGGGCTTACAATGAGCAGTTCTTC	CASSQALPAGAYNEQFF
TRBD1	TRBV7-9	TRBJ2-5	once	TGTGCCAGCAGCCGACAGGGAGAAGAGACCCAGTACTTC	CASSRQGEETQYF
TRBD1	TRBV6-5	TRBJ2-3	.	TGTGCCAGCAGGACCAACAGGGGGCCCGGAGATACGCAGTATTTT	CASRTNRGPGDTQYF
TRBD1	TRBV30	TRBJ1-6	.	TGTGCCTGGGGGACAGGGGAATTAGGAAATTCACCCCTCCACTTT	CAWGTGELGNSPLHF
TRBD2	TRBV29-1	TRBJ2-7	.	TGCAGCGTTATTCCCGGGGGGAGCGGGAATTCCTACGAGCAGTACTTC	CSVIPGGSGNSYEQYF
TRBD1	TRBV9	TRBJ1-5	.	TGTGCCAGCAGCGCCGGGACAGGTCAAAATCAGCCCCAGCATTTT	CASSAGTGQNQPQHF
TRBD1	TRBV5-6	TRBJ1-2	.	TGTGCCAGCAGGCCGGGAACAGGGGGTGGCTACACCTTC	CASRPGTGGGYTF
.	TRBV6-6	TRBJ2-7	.	TGTGCCAGCAGTTACTCTAGCGGAGCGTCGTACGAGCAGTACTTC	CASSYSSGASYEQYF
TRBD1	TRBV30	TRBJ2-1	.	TGTGCCTGGAGTCGGACAGGATATGAGCAGTTCTTC	CAWSRTGYEQFF
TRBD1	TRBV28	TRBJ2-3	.	TGTGCCAGCAGTTTAGGGACAGGGGTCACAGATACGCAGTATTTT	CASSLGTGVTDTQYF
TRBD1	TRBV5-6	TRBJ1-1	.	TGTGCCAGCAGCTTGGTACAGGGGCGGGCTGAAGCTTTCTTT	CASSLVQGRAEAFF
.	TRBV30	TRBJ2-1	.	TGTGCCTGGAGGGGGGCAGGCTCCTACAATGAGCAGTTCTTC	CAWRGAGSYNEQFF
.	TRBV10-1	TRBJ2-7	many	TGCGCCAGCAGGGAGACAACAACCTCCCAGCAGTACTTC	CASRETTTSQQYF